This entry lists 11 T cell receptor beta chains sequenced from one sample in a study of OX40 agonist ivuxolimab in advanced cancers. TCRdb's table, derived via immunoSEQ multiplex PCR, lists solely in-frame clones and lacks some. This sample has approximately 94,000 clones, with about 85% found just once. The sequencing used CD4+ or CD8+ T cells sorted from blood, collected in a trial of the OX40 agonist ivuxolimab. The source of these receptors is an adult with an advanced solid tumor such as melanoma, head and neck, liver or kidney cancer.

The rearrangement joins TRBV10-3 to TRBJ1-1, with D uncertain. Germline values: CDR1 ENHRY, CDR2 SYGVKD. The CDR3 has 13 residues. Trimming removed 10 bases at V and 0 bases at J, with 12 bases between. CDR3 amino acids: CASRKGVNTEAFF. The CDR3 nucleotides are TGTGCCAGTCGTAAAGGAGTGAACACTGAAGCTTTCTTT.

The genes are TRBV29-1 and TRBJ2-5; 10 bases align to TRBD1. V dropped 3 bases and J dropped 5; count of bases not matched to a gene: 3. Germline-derived CDR1 and CDR2 are SQVTM and ANQGSEA. The CDR3 sequence is 13 residues long. CDR3 in DNA: TGCAGCGTTGAGGACAGGGGGGTCGAGACCCAGTACTTC. This gives the protein CSVEDRGVETQYF.

The J gene is TRBJ2-7, the V gene TRBV28, with D perhaps assigned TRBD1 or TRBD2 (5 bases each). Germline loops: CDR1 MDHEN, CDR2 SYDVKM. Trimming removed 6 bases at V and 0 bases at J, with 15 bases between. This CDR3 spans 15 amino acids. The CDR3 DNA is TGTGCCAGCAGCTCCCGTGGGGCGGGCTCCTACGAGCAGTACTTC. It specifies CASSSRGAGSYEQYF.

This chain links TRBV7-3 with TRBJ2-3; the match to TRBD2 covers 11 bases. Germline-derived CDR1 and CDR2 are SGHTA and FQGTGA. The CDR3 spans 16 residues. Unmatched junction bases numbered 4, after V lost 3 bases and J lost 2 bases. CDR3 sequence reads: CASSFSSGGPTDTQYF. DNA for the CDR3: TGTGCCAGCAGCTTCTCTAGCGGGGGGCCCACAGATACGCAGTATTTT.

The chain recombines TRBV18 with TRBJ1-1; D is undetermined. Trimming cost V 3 bases and J 2 bases, with 10 bases left between them. From germline, CDR1 is KGHSH and CDR2 LQKENI. CDR3 length: 14 residues. Here the CDR3 reads CASSPWTDNTEAFF. The CDR3 region has the DNA TGTGCCAGCTCACCCTGGACGGATAACACTGAAGCTTTCTTT.

This clone has a single count. The CDR3 bases are TGCGCCAGCAGCCAAGATCCGAATAAGTCTCCCTACAGGGCTGGTTCCTACGAGCAGTACGTC. Protein product: CASSQDPNKSPYRAGSYEQYV. The V gene is TRBV4-3, the J gene TRBJ2-7, with D perhaps matching TRBD1 (6 bases). The ends were cut back, 0 bases at V and 1 base at J, with 28 bases in the middle. Per the germline V gene, CDR1 is LGHNA and CDR2 is YSLEER. This CDR3 has 21 amino acids.

The chain has TRBV25-1 and TRBJ2-2; the match to TRBD1 covers 9 bases. This CDR3 spans 17 amino acids. CDR1 is MGHDK and CDR2 is SYGVNS in the germline V gene. J gave up 1 base and V 6 bases, and 9 bases lay outside the gene matches. DNA of the CDR3: TGTGCCAGCAGCTCCCACGGGGGACAGGGGAACACCGGGGAGCTGTTTTTT. Amino acids: CASSSHGGQGNTGELFF.

V usage is TRBV18 and J usage is TRBJ1-1; D call uncertain. The germline CDR1 and CDR2 sequences are KGHSH and LQKENI. The V end was cut by 2 bases, the J end by 3 bases, with 7 bases between. The CDR3 consists of 13 residues. In nucleotides, the CDR3 is TGTGCCAGCTCACCAAGGGTGGACACTGAAGCTTTCTTT. It yields the protein CASSPRVDTEAFF.

The rearrangement uses TRBV30 and TRBJ1-1, with D maybe TRBD1 (5 bases). CDR3 size: 13 residues. Germline V gene lookup returns CDR1 GTSNPN and CDR2 SVGIG (reference sequence). V was shortened by 7 bases and J by 0 bases, with 12 bases between the two germline ends. The CDR3: CASERGLNTEAFF. DNA of the CDR3: TGTGCCTCCGAGCGGGGGTTGAACACTGAAGCTTTCTTT.

The chain couples TRBV6-5 to TRBJ1-1; D gene ambiguous. This CDR3 is 15 amino acids long. CDR1 is MNHEY, CDR2 SVGAGI, per germline. The ends were cut back, 4 bases at V and 2 bases at J, with 14 bases in the middle. CDR3 in amino acids: CASSSKHRINTEAFF. In nucleotides, the CDR3 is TGTGCCAGCAGTTCCAAACACCGGATCAACACTGAAGCTTTCTTT.

V is TRBV7-2 and J is TRBJ2-5, with 8 bases matching TRBD2. The J segment lost 4 bases and the V segment lost 7 bases, leaving 11 bases of the junction unmatched. This CDR3 has 15 residues. CDR1 SGHTA and CDR2 FQGNSA come from the germline V gene. The DNA of the CDR3 is TGTGCCAGCAAAGATCTCGGGGGGGCCTCAGAGACCCAGTACTTC. Its protein product is CASKDLGGASETQYF.